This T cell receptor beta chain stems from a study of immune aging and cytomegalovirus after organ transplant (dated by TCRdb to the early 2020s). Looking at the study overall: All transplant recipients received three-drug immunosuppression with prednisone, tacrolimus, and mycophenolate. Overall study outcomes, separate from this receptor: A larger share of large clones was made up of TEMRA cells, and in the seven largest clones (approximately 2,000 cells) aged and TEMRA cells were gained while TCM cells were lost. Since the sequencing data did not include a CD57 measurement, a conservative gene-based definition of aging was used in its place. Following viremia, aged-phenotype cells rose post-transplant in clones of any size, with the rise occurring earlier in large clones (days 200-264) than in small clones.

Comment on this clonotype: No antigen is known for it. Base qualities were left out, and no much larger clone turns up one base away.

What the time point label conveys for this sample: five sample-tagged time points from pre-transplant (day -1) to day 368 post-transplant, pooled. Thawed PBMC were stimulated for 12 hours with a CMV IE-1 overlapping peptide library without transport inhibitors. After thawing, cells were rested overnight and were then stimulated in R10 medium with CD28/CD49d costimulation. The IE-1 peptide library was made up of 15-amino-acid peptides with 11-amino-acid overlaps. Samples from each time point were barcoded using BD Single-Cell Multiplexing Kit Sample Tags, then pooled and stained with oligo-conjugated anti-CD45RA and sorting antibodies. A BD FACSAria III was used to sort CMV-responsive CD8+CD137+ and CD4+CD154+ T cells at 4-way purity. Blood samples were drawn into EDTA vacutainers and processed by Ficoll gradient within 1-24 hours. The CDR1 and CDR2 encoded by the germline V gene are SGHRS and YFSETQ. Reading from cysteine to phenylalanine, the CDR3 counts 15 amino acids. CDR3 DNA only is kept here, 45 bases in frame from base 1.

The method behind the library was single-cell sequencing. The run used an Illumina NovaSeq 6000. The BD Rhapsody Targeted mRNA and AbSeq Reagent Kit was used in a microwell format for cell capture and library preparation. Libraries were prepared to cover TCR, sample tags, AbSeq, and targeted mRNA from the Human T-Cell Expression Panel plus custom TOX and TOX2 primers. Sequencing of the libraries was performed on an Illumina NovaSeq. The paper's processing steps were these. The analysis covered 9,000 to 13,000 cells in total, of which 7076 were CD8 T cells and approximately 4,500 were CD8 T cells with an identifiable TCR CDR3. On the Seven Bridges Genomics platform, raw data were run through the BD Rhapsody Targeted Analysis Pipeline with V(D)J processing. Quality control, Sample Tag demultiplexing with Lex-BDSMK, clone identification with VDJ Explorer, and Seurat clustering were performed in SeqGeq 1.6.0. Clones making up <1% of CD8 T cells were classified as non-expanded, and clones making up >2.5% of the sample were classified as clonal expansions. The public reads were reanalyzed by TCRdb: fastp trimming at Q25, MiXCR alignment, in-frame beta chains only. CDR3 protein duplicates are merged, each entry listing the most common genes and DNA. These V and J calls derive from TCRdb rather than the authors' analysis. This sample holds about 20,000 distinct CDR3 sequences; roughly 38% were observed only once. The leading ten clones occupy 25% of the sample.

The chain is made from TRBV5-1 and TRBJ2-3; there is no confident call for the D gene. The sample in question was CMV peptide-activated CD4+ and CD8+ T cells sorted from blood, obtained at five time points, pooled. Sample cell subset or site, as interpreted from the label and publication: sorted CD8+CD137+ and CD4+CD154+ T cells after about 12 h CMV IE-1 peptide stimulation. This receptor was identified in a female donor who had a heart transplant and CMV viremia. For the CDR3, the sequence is CVKLMAQRSTDTQYF. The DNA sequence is TGCGTCAAGCTGATGGCGCAAAGAAGCACAGATACGCAGTATTTT.